The sequence of this T cell receptor beta chain was determined in a study of patients and donors after allogeneic stem cell transplantation. This clonotype was recorded a few times. One entry per CDR3 protein results from TCRdb running MiXCR on the RT-PCR reads. The sample shows around 150,000 distinct CDR3 sequences, approximately 30% of them seen only once. The CDR3 is 13 amino acids. V gave up 0 bases and J gave up 5 bases, with 7 bases separating them. Sequencing was performed on blood, either unsorted or a sorted T cell fraction (not recorded which). The chain is built from TRBV12-3 or TRBV12-4 and TRBJ1-1, with D tentatively TRBD1 (6 bases). The receptor was isolated from a human donor who was either an allogeneic HSCT recipient or a stem cell or donor lymphocyte infusion donor (not recorded which). It is not recorded whose cells these are; they may come from a transplant donor. The DNA for the CDR3 is TGTGCCAGCAGTTTAGCGGGGGCGACTGAAGCTTTCTTT. Its protein is CASSLAGATEAFF.